The clone carrying this T cell receptor beta chain was counted at least ten times. Its cognate antigen is unknown. TCRdb re-called the RACE reads through MiXCR, storing one row per CDR3 protein. The table records about 64,000 distinct CDR3 sequences, roughly 11% of them present only once. Noted time point: patch test 3, about 24 weeks after DPC sensitization. The treatment here: therapeutic diphenylcyclopropenone sensitization with weekly scalp DPC. Every donor had alopecia and was 18 to 70 years old; all were suitable for DPC. Total RNA was isolated from whole blood that had not been fractionated. This entry belongs to a study of human T cells and chemical hapten exposure. Study context: It was small differences in pooled library volume that mainly caused per-sample TCR yields to vary.

This CDR3 region has 18 residues. Germline V gene lookup returns CDR1 SGHRS and CDR2 YFSETQ. V trimming: 3 bases; J trimming: 2 bases; junction bases outside the gene matches: 10. Study conclusions and caveats: The number of TCRs over 1 in 1000 frequency stayed unchanged after DPC.

The starting material was whole blood, obtained in connection with sensitization to the hapten diphenylcyclopropenone (DPC). The chain couples TRBV5-1 to TRBJ2-3; 12 bases map to TRBD2. This receptor was obtained from a woman younger than 45 with alopecia areata. Some clones in this sample may be carry-over from other donors' samples. The CDR3 here is CASSSGLAGRTHTDTQYF. CDR3 nucleotides: TGCGCCAGCAGCTCGGGACTAGCGGGTAGAACCCACACAGATACGCAGTATTTT.